This paragraph covers one TCR beta chain sequence. Its specificity is not known. Noted treatment: roughly 20 received Ad26.COV2.S at low or high dose, single or two shots; about 5 received placebo; per-sample allocation not given. Material that was analyzed had been drawn on day 63 after the first vaccine or placebo injection. Assay: immunoSEQ multiplex PCR; the TCRdb copy retains only in-frame clones and omits some. The table includes 500,000 or so clones, 87% detected once. Germline V lookup: CDR1 MNHNS, CDR2 SASEGT. Trimming stripped 2 bases from V and 0 bases from J, with 11 bases between. This CDR3 has 15 residues. The sample is drawn from a study of Ad26.COV2.S vaccination and SARS-CoV-2 variants. Across the whole study: The vaccine Ad26.COV2.S was put into the muscle once, or twice with 56 days between.

Regarding the study as a whole: Greater spike-specific TCR breadth was seen in vaccine recipients than in placebo recipients. Substantial post-vaccination breadth of spike-specific CD8+ and CD4+ T cell responses was reported.

V is TRBV6-1 and J is TRBJ2-7; TRBD1 might be the D (5 bases). This specimen was peripheral blood, taken in a trial of Ad26.COV2.S vaccine versus placebo. This sequence originates from a person aged 18-60 years who received the Ad26.COV2.S COVID-19 vaccine or a placebo. This CDR3 reads CASSELQGSSYEQYF. The CDR3 coding sequence is TGTGCCAGCAGTGAACTCCAGGGTTCCTCCTACGAGCAGTACTTC.